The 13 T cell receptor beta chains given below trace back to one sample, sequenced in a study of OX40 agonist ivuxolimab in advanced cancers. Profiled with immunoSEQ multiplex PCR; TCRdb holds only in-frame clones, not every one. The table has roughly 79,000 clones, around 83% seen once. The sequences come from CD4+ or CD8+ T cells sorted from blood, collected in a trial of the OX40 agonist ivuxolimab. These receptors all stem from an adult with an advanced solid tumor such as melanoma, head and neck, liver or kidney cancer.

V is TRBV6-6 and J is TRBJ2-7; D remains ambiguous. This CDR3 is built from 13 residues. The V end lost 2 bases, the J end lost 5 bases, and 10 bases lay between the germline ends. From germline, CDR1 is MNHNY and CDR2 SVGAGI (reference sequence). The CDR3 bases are TGTGCCAGCAGTTACGGCCAGTATGACGAGCAGTACTTC. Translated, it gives CASSYGQYDEQYF.

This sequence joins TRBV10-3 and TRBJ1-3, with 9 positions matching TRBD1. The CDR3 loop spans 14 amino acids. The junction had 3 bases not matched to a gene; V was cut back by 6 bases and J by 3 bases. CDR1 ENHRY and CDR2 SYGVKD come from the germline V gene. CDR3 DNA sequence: TGTGCCATCAGGGGACAGGGCGATGGAAACACCATATATTTT. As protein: CAIRGQGDGNTIYF.

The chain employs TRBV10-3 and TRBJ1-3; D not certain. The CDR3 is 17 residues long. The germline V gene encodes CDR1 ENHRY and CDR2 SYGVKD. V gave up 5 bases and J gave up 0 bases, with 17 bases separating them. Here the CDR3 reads CAISPSGVGNSGNTIYF. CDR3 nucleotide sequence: TGTGCCATCAGTCCTTCCGGAGTGGGAAACTCTGGAAACACCATATATTTT.

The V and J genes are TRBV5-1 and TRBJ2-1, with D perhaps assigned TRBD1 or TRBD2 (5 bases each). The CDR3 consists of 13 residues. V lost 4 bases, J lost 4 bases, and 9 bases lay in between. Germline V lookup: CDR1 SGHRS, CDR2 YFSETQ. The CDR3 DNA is TGCGCCAGCAGCCCGGGGACGTACAATGAGCAGTTCTTC. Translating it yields CASSPGTYNEQFF.

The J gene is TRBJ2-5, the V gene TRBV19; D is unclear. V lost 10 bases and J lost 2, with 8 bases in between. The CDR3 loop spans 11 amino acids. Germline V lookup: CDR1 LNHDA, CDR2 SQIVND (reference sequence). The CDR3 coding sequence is TGTGCCACGTCGAGACAAGAGACCCAGTACTTC. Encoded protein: CATSRQETQYF.

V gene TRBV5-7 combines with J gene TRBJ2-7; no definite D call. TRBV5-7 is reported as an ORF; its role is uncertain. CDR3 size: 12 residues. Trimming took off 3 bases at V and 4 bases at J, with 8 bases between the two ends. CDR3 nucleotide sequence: TGTGCCAGCAGCTCTTGGGGTTACGAGCAGTACTTC. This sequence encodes CASSSWGYEQYF.

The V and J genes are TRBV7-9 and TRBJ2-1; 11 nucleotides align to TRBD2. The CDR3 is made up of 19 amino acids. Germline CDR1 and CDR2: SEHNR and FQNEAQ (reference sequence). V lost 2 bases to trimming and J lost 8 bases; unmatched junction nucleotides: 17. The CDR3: CASSLKGARTSGLLDEQFF. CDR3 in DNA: TGTGCCAGCAGCTTAAAGGGCGCCAGGACTAGCGGGCTGCTCGATGAGCAGTTCTTC.

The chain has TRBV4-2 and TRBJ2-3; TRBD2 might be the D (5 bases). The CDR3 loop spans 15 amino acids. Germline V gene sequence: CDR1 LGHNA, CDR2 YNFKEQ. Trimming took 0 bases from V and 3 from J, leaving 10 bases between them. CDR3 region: CASSQEQRKTDTQYF. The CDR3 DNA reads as TGTGCCAGCAGCCAAGAACAGCGGAAGACAGATACGCAGTATTTT.

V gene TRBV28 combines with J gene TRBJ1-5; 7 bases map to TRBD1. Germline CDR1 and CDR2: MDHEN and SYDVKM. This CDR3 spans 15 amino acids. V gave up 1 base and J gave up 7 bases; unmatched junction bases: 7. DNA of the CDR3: TGTGCCAGCAGTTTATCCCGACAGGGTAGGCAGCCCCAGCATTTT. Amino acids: CASSLSRQGRQPQHF.

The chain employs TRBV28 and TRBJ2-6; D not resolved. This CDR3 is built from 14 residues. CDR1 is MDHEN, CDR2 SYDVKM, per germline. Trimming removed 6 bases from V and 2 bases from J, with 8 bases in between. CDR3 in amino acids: CASSPRPGANVLTF. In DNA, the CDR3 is TGTGCCAGCAGCCCGCGTCCTGGGGCCAACGTCCTGACTTTC.

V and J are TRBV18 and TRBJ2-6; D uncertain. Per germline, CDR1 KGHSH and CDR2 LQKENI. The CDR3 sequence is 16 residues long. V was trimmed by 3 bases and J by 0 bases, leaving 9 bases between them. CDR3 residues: CASSPQTSSGANVLTF. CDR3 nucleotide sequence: TGTGCCAGCTCACCGCAGACCAGCTCTGGGGCCAACGTCCTGACTTTC.

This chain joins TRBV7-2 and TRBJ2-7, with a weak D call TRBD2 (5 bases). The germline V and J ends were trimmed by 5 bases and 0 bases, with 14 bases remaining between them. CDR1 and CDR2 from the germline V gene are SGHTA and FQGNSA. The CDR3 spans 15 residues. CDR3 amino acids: CASSPDPGFSYEQYF. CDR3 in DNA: TGTGCCAGCAGCCCTGATCCGGGATTCTCCTACGAGCAGTACTTC.

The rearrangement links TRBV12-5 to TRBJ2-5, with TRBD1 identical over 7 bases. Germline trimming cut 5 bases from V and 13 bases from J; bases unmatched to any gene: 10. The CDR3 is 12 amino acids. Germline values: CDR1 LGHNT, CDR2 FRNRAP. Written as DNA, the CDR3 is TGTGCTAGTGGTCGCGAAGGGACAGAGACGTACTTC. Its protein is CASGREGTETYF.